Presented here are 32 T cell receptor beta chains from one specimen sequenced in a study of radiotherapy plus CTLA-4 blockade in lung cancer. Produced via immunoSEQ multiplex PCR; TCRdb's table is partial and in-frame only. The data contain under 50,000 clones, 75% to 80% of them singletons. This sample comprised peripheral blood, obtained from a patient treated with radiotherapy plus ipilimumab. The receptors stem from a human donor with non-small cell lung cancer that progressed on radiotherapy plus ipilimumab.

The chain is built from TRBV11-2 and TRBJ2-7; TRBD2 agrees at 12 bases. The V and J ends lost 5 bases and 5 bases, in that order; junction bases with no gene match: 10. The CDR3 is 16 amino acids. Germline values: CDR1 SGHAT, CDR2 FQNNGV. DNA of the CDR3: TGTGCCAGCAGCCCCCCACTAGCGGGGGGTGGCCACGAGCAGTACTTC. This codes for CASSPPLAGGGHEQYF.

The CDR3 spells CASKQTGMYEQYF. DNA of the CDR3: TGTGCCAGTAAACAGACAGGGATGTACGAGCAGTACTTC. The rearrangement joins TRBV25-1 to TRBJ2-7; 7 bases fit TRBD1. The CDR3 sequence is 13 residues long. Germline V lookup: CDR1 MGHDK, CDR2 SYGVNS. J lost 4 bases, V lost 9 bases, and 9 bases had no gene match.

The chain combines TRBV2 with TRBJ2-4, with a possible D match to TRBD1 (6 bases). Trimming took off 1 base at V and 0 bases at J, with 10 bases between the two ends. The V gene's germline CDR1 is SNHLY and CDR2 FYNNEI. CDR3 length equals 16 residues. The CDR3 reads CASSEGSGVAKNIQYF. As DNA, the CDR3 is TGTGCCAGCAGTGAAGGGTCAGGGGTAGCCAAAAACATTCAGTACTTC.

The rearrangement links TRBV5-1 to TRBJ2-7; tentatively, D is TRBD2 (5 bases). The germline V and J ends were trimmed by 0 bases and 4 bases, with 14 bases remaining between them. The germline CDR1 and CDR2 sequences are SGHRS and YFSETQ. The CDR3 runs 15 residues. Here the CDR3 reads CASSLEGRPGYEQYF. The CDR3 DNA is TGCGCCAGCAGCTTGGAGGGAAGACCGGGGTACGAGCAGTACTTC.

The rearrangement uses TRBV5-1 and TRBJ2-1, with 9 nucleotides matching TRBD2. The CDR3 covers 16 residues. Germline CDR1 is SGHRS and CDR2 is YFSETQ. Unmatched junction bases numbered 8, after V lost 2 bases and J lost 5 bases. The CDR3 DNA reads as TGCGCCAGCAGCTTCGCTGGAGCGGGGGGTCACAATGAGCAGTTCTTC. It yields the protein CASSFAGAGGHNEQFF.

This rearrangement joins TRBV6-5 to TRBJ1-1; 11 nucleotides agree with TRBD1. Per germline, CDR1 MNHEY and CDR2 SVGAGI. V lost 5 bases and J lost 7; bases outside the gene matches: 6. The CDR3 consists of 14 residues. CDR3 nucleotide sequence: TGTGCCAGCAGTGCCCGGACAGGGGGCGGTGAAGCTTTCTTT. Its protein is CASSARTGGGEAFF.

This chain links TRBV19 with TRBJ1-1; possible D gene TRBD1, 5 bases. Germline-derived CDR1 and CDR2 are LNHDA and SQIVND (reference sequence). Trimming shortened V by 6 bases and J by 5 bases, and 19 bases separated the two germline ends. CDR3 length: 15 amino acids. Written as DNA, the CDR3 is TGTGCCAGTAGGAGACAGCCCGCGGCAGTGACTGAAGCTTTCTTT. Its protein product is CASRRQPAAVTEAFF.

The chain joins TRBV19 to TRBJ1-1; 11 positions match TRBD1. CDR1 is LNHDA, CDR2 SQIVND, per germline (reference sequence). V shed 7 bases and J 11 bases; nucleotides not matched to a gene: 15. This CDR3 contains 15 residues. DNA of the CDR3: TGTGCCAGTAACGACCTGGGACAGGGGGATCAGATGGCTTTCTTT. It specifies CASNDLGQGDQMAFF.

This chain links TRBV4-3 with TRBJ2-2; D is ambiguous. Germline V gene lookup returns CDR1 LGHNA and CDR2 YSLEER. The CDR3 runs 15 residues. V was pared by 0 bases and J by 1 base, with 6 bases between. CDR3 in amino acids: CASSQDPRNTGELFF. CDR3 DNA sequence: TGCGCCAGCAGCCAAGATCCCAGGAACACCGGGGAGCTGTTTTTT.

CDR3 sequence (DNA): TGTGCCAGTAGTAGTCAGGGGGCACGATGGGGATACGAGCAGTACTTC. As protein: CASSSQGARWGYEQYF. The rearrangement joins TRBV19 to TRBJ2-7; 8 positions agree with TRBD1. The V and J ends lost 4 bases and 4 bases, in that order; junction bases with no gene match: 12. This CDR3 comprises 16 residues. Germline CDR1 reads LNHDA; CDR2 reads SQIVND (reference sequence).

This chain joins TRBV4-2 and TRBJ2-1, with 13 positions matching TRBD2. J gave up 8 bases and V 1 base, and 8 bases lay outside the gene matches. The V gene's germline CDR1 is LGHNA and CDR2 YNFKEQ. CDR3 length: 17 amino acids. The CDR3 reads CASSQGLLAGGPDEQFF. CDR3 DNA sequence: TGTGCCAGCAGCCAAGGGTTACTAGCGGGGGGGCCGGATGAGCAGTTCTTC.

This clone was counted only a few times. The gene calls are TRBV5-6 and TRBJ1-1, with 8 bases fitting TRBD1. Per the germline V gene, CDR1 is SGHDT and CDR2 is YYEEEE. CDR3 length: 14 amino acids. V lost 2 bases and J lost 5; bases outside the gene matches: 5. CDR3 residues: CASSFQGARTEAFF. DNA of the CDR3: TGTGCCAGCAGCTTCCAGGGGGCGCGAACTGAAGCTTTCTTT.

The CDR3 protein is CASSQDSSGTYNEQFF. The DNA of the CDR3 is TGCGCCAGCAGCCAAGATTCTAGCGGGACCTACAATGAGCAGTTCTTC. The rearrangement joins TRBV4-1 to TRBJ2-1, with TRBD2 matching 9 bases. The V gene end was trimmed by 0 bases and the J gene end by 2 bases; junction bases not matched to a gene: 2. The length of the CDR3 is 16 residues. Germline V gene data show CDR1 as MGHRA and CDR2 as YSYEKL.

The chain combines TRBV21-1 with TRBJ2-5; TRBD2, the table's D call, lacks a check against the DNA. TRBV21-1 is recorded as a pseudogene. The CDR3 has 16 residues. The CDR3 region has the DNA TGTGCCAGCAGCAAGGCTCGGCGGGGGGGCAGTAAGACCCAGTACTTC. It encodes CASSKARRGGSKTQYF.

The chain employs TRBV19 and TRBJ2-7, with 15 bases lining up with TRBD2. CDR1 is LNHDA, CDR2 SQIVND, per germline (reference sequence). The CDR3 loop spans 17 amino acids. The J segment lost 0 bases and the V segment lost 6 bases, leaving 6 bases of the junction unmatched. The DNA of the CDR3 is TGTGCCAGTAGAGGGACTAGCGGGGGGACGAGCTCCTACGAGCAGTACTTC. Protein sequence: CASRGTSGGTSSYEQYF.

V gene TRBV6-1 combines with J gene TRBJ2-5, with 9 bases lining up with TRBD1. This CDR3 is 15 amino acids long. The V and J ends lost 6 bases and 5 bases, in that order; junction bases with no gene match: 10. From germline, CDR1 is MNHNS and CDR2 SASEGT. CDR3 DNA: TGTGCCAGCAGCTCTAGGACAGGGGAAATGGAGACCCAGTACTTC. Encoded protein: CASSSRTGEMETQYF.

This clone was found a few times. The CDR3 DNA reads TGTGCCAGCAGCCTCGGGAACGGAGGGGCCAAAAACATTCAGTACTTC. Its protein product is CASSLGNGGAKNIQYF. V is TRBV11-1 and J is TRBJ2-4; the D gene is possibly TRBD2 (6 bases). The CDR3 sequence is 16 residues long. Germline CDR1 reads SGHAT; CDR2 reads FQDESV (reference sequence). Trimming removed 5 bases from V and 1 base from J, with 15 bases in between.

The chain has TRBV5-8 and TRBJ1-2; no clear D gene. V was trimmed by 7 bases and J by 4 bases, leaving 23 bases between them. Germline CDR1 SGHTS, CDR2 YDEGEE. The CDR3 covers 16 residues. The CDR3 sequence is CASSNYYPRKTYGYTF. CDR3 in DNA: TGTGCCAGCTCGAACTATTATCCACGAAAGACCTATGGCTACACCTTC.

The V and J genes are TRBV11-2 and TRBJ2-1; TRBD2 matches at 14 bases. The V gene's germline CDR1 is SGHAT and CDR2 FQNNGV. The CDR3 has 19 residues. V shed 5 bases and J 1 base; nucleotides not matched to a gene: 10. CDR3 in amino acids: CASSVPAGLAGGSYNEQFF. The CDR3 DNA follows: TGTGCCAGCAGCGTACCAGCAGGACTAGCGGGGGGTTCCTACAATGAGCAGTTCTTC.

This clone was seen a single time. Germline is not matched at one junction end, which may reflect a read error. The same CDR3 is also encoded by other DNA sequences in this sample. The chain recombines TRBV4-3 with TRBJ1-4; TRBD1 matches at 7 bases. The CDR3 has 16 amino acids. Germline V CDR1 and CDR2: LGHNA, YSLEER. The CDR3, as DNA: TGCGCCAGCAGTCAAGATCCGGCAGGGGGAAGTGAAAAACTGTTTTTT. Its protein is CASSQDPAGGSEKLFF.

This chain connects TRBV5-1 to TRBJ2-5; TRBD2 matches 10 bases. CDR3 length: 16 residues. Per germline, CDR1 SGHRS and CDR2 YFSETQ. The V and J ends lost 2 bases and 4 bases, in that order; junction bases with no gene match: 8. CDR3 nucleotides: TGCGCCAGCAGCTTATCAAGCGGGGGGGCCCGAGAGACCCAGTACTTC. It encodes CASSLSSGGARETQYF.

V gene TRBV27 combines with J gene TRBJ1-2; TRBD1 might be the D (6 bases). This CDR3 comprises 14 residues. Trimming took 3 bases from V and 7 from J, leaving 15 bases between them. Germline CDR1 reads MNHEY; CDR2 reads SMNVEV (reference sequence). The CDR3 sequence is CASSLSGVGFGYTF. The CDR3 nucleotides are TGTGCCAGCAGTTTGTCAGGGGTTGGCTTTGGCTACACCTTC.

The genes are TRBV7-9 and TRBJ2-7, with D maybe TRBD1 (5 bases). The CDR3 spans 15 residues. Trimming cost V 2 bases and J 5 bases, with 16 bases left between them. The germline V gene encodes CDR1 SEHNR and CDR2 FQNEAQ (reference sequence). CDR3 nucleotides: TGTGCCAGCAGCTTACTAGGACACAGCCTCCACGAGCAGTACTTC. It codes for CASSLLGHSLHEQYF. The variable domain in full, with the rest retrieved from reference TRBV7-9 and TRBJ2-7, is DTGVSQNPRHKITKRGQNVTFRCDPISEHNRLYWYRQTLGQGPEFLTYFQNEAQLEKSRLLSDRFSAERPKGSFSTLEIQRTEQGDSAMYLCASSLLGHSLHEQYFGPGTRLTVT.

Here the CDR3 reads CASSYEQGRYGYTF. DNA of the CDR3: TGCGCCAGCAGCTACGAACAGGGGAGGTATGGCTACACCTTC. The chain couples TRBV4-1 to TRBJ1-2; 7 bases are a match to TRBD1. The V and J ends lost 5 bases and 5 bases, in that order; junction bases with no gene match: 8. CDR1 is MGHRA and CDR2 is YSYEKL in the germline V gene. The CDR3 has 14 amino acids.

The chain recombines TRBV27 with TRBJ2-7; 8 nucleotides match TRBD1. There are 15 residues in the CDR3. Germline loops: CDR1 MNHEY, CDR2 SMNVEV (reference sequence). Trimming took 10 bases from V and 5 from J; bases not matched to a gene: 16. The CDR3 bases are TGTGCCACCCAGGGGGCGGCAGGTAATACTAACGAGCAGTACTTC. It specifies CATQGAAGNTNEQYF.

The chain has TRBV19 and TRBJ2-6, with D possibly TRBD1 on 5 matching bases. Deletions cut 6 bases from V and 0 bases from J, with 12 bases between. CDR3 length: 16 amino acids. Looked up from germline, CDR1 is LNHDA and CDR2 is SQIVND (reference sequence). CDR3: CASSASTVSGANVLTF. CDR3 DNA sequence: TGTGCCAGTAGCGCCTCGACAGTCTCTGGGGCCAACGTCCTGACTTTC.

V usage is TRBV5-4 and J usage is TRBJ2-1; TRBD2 agrees at 7 bases. Germline loops: CDR1 SGHNT, CDR2 YYREEE (reference sequence). CDR3 size: 15 residues. Trimming removed 0 bases from V and 4 bases from J; junction bases left unmatched: 4. For the CDR3, the DNA is TGTGCCAGCAGCTTGGCCTGGGGGGGGTACAATGAGCAGTTCTTC. Encoded protein: CASSLAWGGYNEQFF.

As DNA, the CDR3 is TGTGCCAGCAGCTTGTTATCCACTTCTGGCTCCTACAATGAGCAGTTCTTC. It is translated as CASSLLSTSGSYNEQFF. The genes are TRBV5-4 and TRBJ2-1; D gene unclear. Looked up from germline, CDR1 is SGHNT and CDR2 is YYREEE (reference sequence). This CDR3 is built from 17 residues. V lost 1 base to trimming and J lost 0 bases, with 14 bases between them.

This clone was observed once. The chain links TRBV5-8 to TRBJ2-7; D possibly corresponds to TRBD1 (6 bases). The CDR3 covers 16 residues. From germline, CDR1 is SGHTS and CDR2 YDEGEE. The V gene lost 2 bases and the J gene lost 0 bases, with 15 bases spanning the gap. CDR3 in amino acids: CASSFWSGQTSYEQYF. CDR3 in DNA: TGTGCCAGCAGCTTTTGGTCTGGACAGACCTCCTACGAGCAGTACTTC. The full variable domain, completed using reference TRBV5-8 and TRBJ2-7, is EAGVTQSPTHLIKTRGQQATLRCSPISGHTSVYWYQQALGLGLQFLLWYDEGEERNRGNFPPRFSGRQFPNYSSELNVNALELEDSALYLCASSFWSGQTSYEQYFGPGTRLTVT.

The rearrangement uses TRBV4-2 and TRBJ1-1, with D possibly matching TRBD1 (5 bases). CDR1 LGHNA and CDR2 YNFKEQ come from the germline V gene. V was trimmed by 0 bases and J by 8 bases, leaving 13 bases between them. The CDR3 extends over 14 amino acids. Written as DNA, the CDR3 is TGTGCCAGCAGCCAAGATATGGACATGCTCGAAGCTTTCTTT. It yields the protein CASSQDMDMLEAFF.

The CDR3 DNA reads as TGCGCCAGCAGTTCAGGACTAGCGGGGGCCACAGATACGCAGTATTTT. Amino acid sequence: CASSSGLAGATDTQYF. The chain has TRBV5-1 and TRBJ2-3; 13 nucleotides line up with TRBD2. Trimming took 5 bases from V and 2 from J; bases not matched to a gene: 5. CDR3 length: 16 residues. The germline V gene has CDR1 SGHRS and CDR2 YFSETQ.

The genes are TRBV5-1 and TRBJ1-3; D unresolved. CDR1 and CDR2 from the germline V gene are SGHRS and YFSETQ. This CDR3 is built from 15 residues. The V end was cut by 0 bases, the J end by 0 bases, with 7 bases between. This CDR3 reads CASSLGASSGNTIYF. The CDR3 region has the DNA TGCGCCAGCAGCTTGGGGGCGTCCTCTGGAAACACCATATATTTT.